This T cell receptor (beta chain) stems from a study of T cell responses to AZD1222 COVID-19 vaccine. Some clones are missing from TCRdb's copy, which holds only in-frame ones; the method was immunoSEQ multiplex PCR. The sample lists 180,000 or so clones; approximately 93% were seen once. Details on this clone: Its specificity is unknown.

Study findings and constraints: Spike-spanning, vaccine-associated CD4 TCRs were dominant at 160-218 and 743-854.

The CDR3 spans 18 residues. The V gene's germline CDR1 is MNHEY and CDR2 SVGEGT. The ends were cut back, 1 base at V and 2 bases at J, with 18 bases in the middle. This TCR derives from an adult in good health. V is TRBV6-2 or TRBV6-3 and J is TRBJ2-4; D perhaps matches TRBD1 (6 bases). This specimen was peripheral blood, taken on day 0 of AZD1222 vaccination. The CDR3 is CASSYYIVDSVTKNIQYF. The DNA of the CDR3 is TGTGCCAGCAGTTACTATATCGTGGACAGCGTCACCAAAAACATTCAGTACTTC.